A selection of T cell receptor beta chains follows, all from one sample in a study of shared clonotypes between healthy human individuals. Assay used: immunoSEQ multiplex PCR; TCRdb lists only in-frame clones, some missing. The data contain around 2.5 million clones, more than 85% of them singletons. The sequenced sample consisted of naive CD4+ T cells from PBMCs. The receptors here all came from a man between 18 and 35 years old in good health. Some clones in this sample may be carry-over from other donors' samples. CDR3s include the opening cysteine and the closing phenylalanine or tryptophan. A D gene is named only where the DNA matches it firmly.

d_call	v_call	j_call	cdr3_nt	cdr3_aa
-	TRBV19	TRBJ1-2	TGTGCCAGTAGTAGCTTCCGGGAGGTCACCTATGGCTACACCTTC	CASSSFREVTYGYTF
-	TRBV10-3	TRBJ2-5	TGTGCCATCAGTGAGGCCTTATCACAAGAGACCCAGTACTTC	CAISEALSQETQYF
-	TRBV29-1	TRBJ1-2	TGCAGCGTGGGACGTGGGGGGGATGATGGCTACACCTTC	CSVGRGGDDGYTF
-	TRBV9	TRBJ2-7	TGTGCCAGCAGCGTAGGACCCACGGACGAGCAGTACTTC	CASSVGPTDEQYF
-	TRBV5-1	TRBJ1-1	TGCGCCAGCAGCAGGAGCCGCGGCAGGAACACTGAAGCTTTCTTT	CASSRSRGRNTEAFF
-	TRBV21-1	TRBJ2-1	TGTGCCAGCAGGGGACTAGCGGGTAGGGGGGAGCAGTTCTTC	CASRGLAGRGEQFF
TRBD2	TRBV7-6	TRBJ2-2	TGTGCCAGCAGCCACGGGTCTAGAGGGAGCGGGAGATATACCGGGGAGCTGTTTTTT	CASSHGSRGSGRYTGELFF
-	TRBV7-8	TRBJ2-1	TGTGCCAGCAGCCCCAACCGGGACAATGAGCAGTTCTTC	CASSPNRDNEQFF
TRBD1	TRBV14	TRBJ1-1	TGTGCCAGCAGCCCACAGGGGGGGACTGAAGCTTTCTTT	CASSPQGGTEAFF
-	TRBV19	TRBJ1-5	TGTGCCAGTAGTAATGACCGACCTACGGGGCAGCCCCAGCATTTT	CASSNDRPTGQPQHF
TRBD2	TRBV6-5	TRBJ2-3	TGTGCCAGCAGCTCACTAGCGGGAGTTTCAGATACGCAGTATTTT	CASSSLAGVSDTQYF
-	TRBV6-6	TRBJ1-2	TGTGCCAGCAGCCCGGACGGTGGCTATGGCTACACCTTC	CASSPDGGYGYTF
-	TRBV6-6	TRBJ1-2	TGTGCCAGCAGTTCCGGGGGAAGTTTAGCGGTCTATGGCTACACCTTC	CASSSGGSLAVYGYTF
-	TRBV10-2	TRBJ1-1	TGCGCCAGCAGGAGCTTAAACACTGAAGCTTTCTTT	CASRSLNTEAFF
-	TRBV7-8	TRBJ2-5	TGTGCCAGCGGGTTGGGAGACTCGTGGCAAGAGACCCAGTACTTC	CASGLGDSWQETQYF
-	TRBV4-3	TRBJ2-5	TGCGCCAGCAGCCAAGAAGGAGTGCGGGAGACCCAGTACTTC	CASSQEGVRETQYF
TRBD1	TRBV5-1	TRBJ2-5	TGCGCCAGCAGCGGGGACAGGGATCAAGAGACCCAGTACTTC	CASSGDRDQETQYF
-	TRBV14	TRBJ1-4	TGTGCCAGCAGCGGGAGCAGGGACGCCCAACCGATGCGTGAAAAACTGTTTTTT	CASSGSRDAQPMREKLFF
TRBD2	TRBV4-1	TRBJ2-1	TGCGCCAGCAGCCACCCTAGCGGGAGGCTGTACAATGAGCAGTTCTTC	CASSHPSGRLYNEQFF
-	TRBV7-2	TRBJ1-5	TGTGCCAGCACCTGGGGCAGGGATAGCAATCAGCCCCAGCATTTT	CASTWGRDSNQPQHF
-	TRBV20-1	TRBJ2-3	TGCAGTGCTGAGACCACAGATACGCAGTATTTT	CSAETTDTQYF
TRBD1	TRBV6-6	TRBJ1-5	TGTGCCAGCAGAAGGGGGGGACAGGAAGGTAATCAGCCCCAGCATTTT	CASRRGGQEGNQPQHF
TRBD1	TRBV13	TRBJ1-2	TGTGCCAGCAGCGTACGACAGGGGGGGCATGGCTACACCTTC	CASSVRQGGHGYTF
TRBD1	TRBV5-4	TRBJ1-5	TGTGCCAGCAGCTTGTTCCGGACAGGACACTTTAGCAATCAGCCCCAGCATTTT	CASSLFRTGHFSNQPQHF
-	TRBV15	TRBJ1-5	TGTGCCACCAGCTCAAAAGGCTCCAGGGATCGACATCAGCCCCAGCATTTT	CATSSKGSRDRHQPQHF